Sequencing of this TCR beta chain was carried out in a study of T cell repertoires in cytomegalovirus infection. About the research overall: Carrying CMV and the relevant HLA type showed in public TCR beta signatures. Study outcomes and limitations: CMV-specific TCR beta clonotypes restricted by HLA-C dominated the ex vivo response. Cumulated frequencies of public TCR beta families served to identify carriers of CMV plus the relevant HLA.

For this clonotype: What it binds is not known.

TCRdb redid the calling of the reads with MiXCR, one entry per CDR3 protein. This sample has around 530,000 distinct CDR3 sequences, with approximately 26% found just once. V trimming: 3 bases; J trimming: 6 bases; junction bases outside the gene matches: 6. The CDR3 is made up of 14 amino acids. The TCR sequence derives from a human donor in good health (CMV status not recorded). Some clones in this sample may be carry-over from other donors' samples. The sample was PBMCs. The chain employs TRBV12-3 or TRBV12-4 and TRBJ1-1, with 8 bases aligning to TRBD1. CDR3 loop: CASSFPDRGPEAFF. CDR3 in DNA: TGTGCCAGCAGTTTTCCCGACAGGGGCCCTGAAGCTTTCTTT.